This is a list of T cell receptor beta chains from one sample in a study of beta chain features in type 1 diabetes. Data came from immunoSEQ multiplex PCR; TCRdb stores just in-frame clones and leaves some out. In the table there are more than 100,000 clones, about a sixth of which are singletons. Sequencing was performed on central memory CD4+ T cells from blood. The receptors here all came from a man aged 25-45 years with type 1 diabetes. Each CDR3 is given with its conserved first and last residue. A D gene is named only where the DNA matches it firmly. Some rows mark clone size as missing; the rest say once, few, many or name a class of expanded clone.

clone size	CDR3 length	D gene	V gene	J gene	CDR3 protein	CDR3 DNA
.	14	.	TRBV7-3	TRBJ1-1	CASSTTGQNTEAFF	TGTGCCAGCAGCACCACAGGACAGAACACTGAAGCTTTCTTT
.	13	.	TRBV6-6	TRBJ2-7	CASSLGDQYVQYF	TGTGCCAGCAGTTTAGGGGATCAATACGTGCAGTACTTC
few	14	TRBD1	TRBV30	TRBJ1-3	CAWRGTVSGNTIYF	TGTGCCTGGAGGGGGACAGTCTCTGGAAACACCATATATTTT
.	12	.	TRBV29-1	TRBJ1-4	CSVDPGGPGRLF	TGCAGCGTTGACCCCGGGGGGCCGGGCCGGCTTTTT
.	16	.	TRBV7-2	TRBJ1-5	CASSARGGGRNQPQHF	TGTGCCAGCAGCGCCCGAGGTGGGGGGCGCAATCAGCCCCAGCATTTT
few	13	.	TRBV4-3	TRBJ1-4	CASSQDRREKLFF	TGCGCCAGCAGCCAAGATAGGCGTGAAAAACTGTTTTTT
.	14	.	TRBV2	TRBJ2-1	CASSESGRKNEQFF	TGTGCCAGCAGTGAGTCTGGCCGGAAGAATGAGCAGTTCTTC
.	15	.	TRBV30	TRBJ2-1	CAWSGGPRSYNEQFF	TGTGCCTGGAGTGGTGGCCCCCGCTCCTACAATGAGCAGTTCTTC
.	15	.	TRBV28	TRBJ1-3	CASSLSRTLGNTIYF	TGTGCCAGCAGTTTATCCCGAACACTCGGAAACACCATATATTTT
many	12	.	TRBV29-1	TRBJ2-5	CSVGRGGETQYF	TGCAGCGTTGGCCGGGGAGGAGAGACCCAGTACTTC
few	14	.	TRBV2	TRBJ1-5	CASSAEYSNQPQHF	TGTGCCAGCAGTGCCGAGTATAGCAATCAGCCCCAGCATTTT
many	13	TRBD2	TRBV29-1	TRBJ2-5	CSAEGRGEETQYF	TGCAGCGCCGAGGGGCGGGGGGAAGAGACCCAGTACTTC
few	11	.	TRBV13	TRBJ2-5	CASSRQETQYF	TGTGCCAGCAGCCGCCAAGAGACCCAGTACTTC
.	12	.	TRBV29-1	TRBJ2-5	CSAVLLGETQYF	TGCAGCGCTGTCCTACTTGGGGAGACCCAGTACTTC
.	12	.	TRBV18	TRBJ1-2	CASSPGNYGYTF	TGTGCCAGCTCACCAGGGAACTATGGCTACACCTTC
.	12	.	TRBV28	TRBJ2-7	CASSLDGYEQYF	TGTGCCAGCAGCCTCGACGGCTACGAGCAGTACTTC
many	12	.	TRBV7-9	TRBJ1-1	CASSLEASRAFF	TGTGCCAGCAGCTTAGAGGCTTCGAGGGCTTTCTTT
few	13	.	TRBV28	TRBJ2-5	CASRGVRGETQYF	TGTGCCAGCCGTGGGGTAAGAGGGGAGACCCAGTACTTC
.	16	.	TRBV14	TRBJ2-3	CASSPYTSPGTDTQYF	TGTGCCAGCAGCCCCTACACCTCCCCCGGCACAGATACGCAGTATTTT
.	15	.	TRBV30	TRBJ1-3	CAWSVLRSSGNTIYF	TGTGCCTGGAGTGTACTAAGAAGCTCTGGAAACACCATATATTTT
.	13	TRBD1	TRBV2	TRBJ2-3	CASSGQGGDTQYF	TGTGCCAGCAGTGGACAGGGGGGAGATACGCAGTATTTT
few	15	.	TRBV7-9	TRBJ1-2	CASSLAAGKASGYTF	TGTGCCAGCAGCTTAGCTGCAGGGAAAGCGAGCGGCTACACCTTC
few	13	TRBD1	TRBV6-1	TRBJ1-2	CASSEGQYYGYTF	TGTGCCAGCAGTGAGGGACAGTACTATGGCTACACCTTC
many	13	TRBD1	TRBV25-1	TRBJ2-7	CASRKGQNYEQYF	TGTGCCAGCAGGAAGGGACAGAACTACGAGCAGTACTTC
.	17	TRBD1	TRBV4-3	TRBJ2-5	CASSPQDRGHRAQTQYF	TGCGCCAGCAGCCCTCAGGACAGGGGGCATCGAGCACAGACCCAGTACTTC
medium-sized	11	.	TRBV6-1	TRBJ2-5	CIAKRGETQYF	TGTATCGCCAAGAGGGGAGAGACCCAGTACTTC
.	18	.	TRBV7-6	TRBJ2-6	CASSPRQSGSSGANVLTF	TGTGCCAGCAGCCCTCGACAGAGCGGCAGCTCTGGGGCCAACGTCCTGACTTTC
few	15	TRBD2	TRBV28	TRBJ2-7	CASSFHLAGAYEQYF	TGTGCCAGCAGTTTCCATTTAGCGGGGGCCTACGAGCAGTACTTC
.	14	.	TRBV30	TRBJ1-2	CAWAHPGGVYGYTF	TGTGCCTGGGCCCACCCCGGAGGAGTCTATGGCTACACCTTC
few	14	TRBD1	TRBV5-4	TRBJ2-4	CASSPRQGVNIQYF	TGTGCCAGCAGCCCCCGCCAGGGGGTAAACATTCAGTACTTC
.	11	.	TRBV2	TRBJ2-7	CASSPLREQYF	TGTGCCAGCAGTCCCTTGAGGGAGCAGTACTTC
.	15	TRBD2	TRBV4-3	TRBJ2-3	CASSPQAGITDTQYF	TGCGCCAGCAGCCCCCAAGCGGGGATCACAGATACGCAGTATTTT
.	15	TRBD1	TRBV6-1	TRBJ2-7	CASSEQTGFVYEQYF	TGTGCCAGCAGTGAACAGACAGGGTTCGTGTACGAGCAGTACTTC
.	13	TRBD1	TRBV7-9	TRBJ1-2	CASSTGGNYGYTF	TGTGCCAGCAGTACAGGGGGCAATTATGGCTACACCTTC
few	16	TRBD1	TRBV7-6	TRBJ2-5	CASSTLTGKYQETQYF	TGTGCCAGCAGTACGCTGACAGGGAAGTACCAAGAGACCCAGTACTTC
.	15	.	TRBV5-4	TRBJ1-4	CASSLAGEGVEKLFF	TGTGCCAGCAGCTTGGCCGGTGAGGGCGTTGAAAAACTGTTTTTT
once	12	TRBD2	TRBV10-3	TRBJ2-1	CANAGTTNEQFF	TGTGCCAACGCCGGGACTACCAATGAGCAGTTCTTC
.	15	.	TRBV4-2	TRBJ2-7	CASSQAGENSYEQYF	TGTGCCAGCAGCCAAGCCGGAGAGAATTCCTACGAGCAGTACTTC
few	15	TRBD2	TRBV7-3	TRBJ2-3	CASSPRLAGTDTQYF	TGTGCCAGCAGCCCCCGCCTAGCGGGCACAGATACGCAGTATTTT
many	18	.	TRBV28	TRBJ2-1	CASSFRQENRVGYNEQFF	TGTGCCAGCAGTTTCCGGCAGGAGAATAGGGTAGGGTACAATGAGCAGTTCTTC